Reported below is one T cell receptor (beta chain). Its antigen is currently not known. No per-base quality is available; no much larger clone lies one base away. One collaborating source in Seattle enrolled patients during active infection and followed them longitudinally through the course of disease. Collaborating institutions collected whole blood in K2EDTA tubes following their own protocols. For TCRbeta analysis, collaborators shipped samples in one of three forms: frozen whole blood, isolated PBMCs, or DNA extracted from either of those sample types. The entry originates in a study of blood T cell repertoires in COVID-19 (dated by TCRdb to about 2020). About the investigation overall: Collaborator samples came from the United States, Italy and Spain and covered acute and convalescent phases of COVID-19. The prospective study material was composed of cDNA or gDNA derived from T cells, B-cell-depleted T cells, or PBMCs. The dataset comprised deeply sampled blood TCRbeta repertoires from subjects exposed to, actively infected with, or recovered from COVID-19. The repertoires were released in a freely available public database intended as a resource for research on the immune response to SARS-CoV-2. The samples were drawn from two sources: the first 160 participants of the ongoing ImmuneRACE study, and fewer than 1,500 subjects contributed by 6 global collaborators. The sample metadata nearly always contained a de-identified subject ID, COVID-19 status, age in years and sex. Where available, HLA class I and class II types were taken from metadata supplied by the sample provider and were not determined by assay-based typing.

The immunoSEQ Assay, a bias-controlled multiplex PCR, was used to amplify TCRbeta CDR3 regions from genomic DNA. The study's own analysis went as follows. Within the assay, amplification of reference gene primers was used to estimate how many nucleated cells each sample contained. Sequence reads were collapsed and filtered to measure the absolute abundance of every unique TCRbeta CDR3 rearrangement. For each sample, productive Simpson clonality was calculated by taking the square root of Simpson's diversity index across productive rearrangements. In TCRdb, the immuneACCESS table is reduced to in-frame sequences with V and J assigned. These tables do not hold every clone; where another copy was compared, an unresolved V gene accounts for under half, and the others remain unexplained. V, J and clone size derive from that table, while D and trimming were established from the DNA sequence. For this sample there are approximately 230,000 clones; approximately 90% appear just once. Under 8% of the sample is held by the ten biggest clonotypes.

According to the germline V gene, CDR1 reads SGDLS and CDR2 reads YYNGEE. The CDR3 spans 16 residues, from the cysteine through the phenylalanine. Only the CDR3 DNA stays, 48 bases, in frame from base 1. V and J are trimmed by 3 bases and 4 bases, and the gene matches miss 4 bases of the junction. Overall study outcomes, separate from this receptor: How much clinical and demographic metadata was included differed by source and by participant, and the metadata was provided uncurated.

The chain couples TRBV9 to TRBJ2-1, and TRBD2 matches 13 of the central bases. This TCR was sampled from a woman between 25 and 40 years old with COVID-19, enrolled during active disease. Sequenced sample: peripheral blood. The DNA reads as follows: TGTGCCAGCAGCGGCCGACTAGCGGGGGGTTACAATGAGCAGTTCTTC. The encoded protein is CASSGRLAGGYNEQFF. Extended through the reference TRBV9 and TRBJ2-1 proteins, this CDR3 yields the full variable domain: DSGVTQTPKHLITATGQRVTLRCSPRSGDLSVYWYQQSLDQGLQFLIQYYNGEERAKGNILERFSAQQFPDLHSELNLSSLELGDSALYFCASSGRLAGGYNEQFFGPGTRLTVL.